This T cell receptor beta chain stems from a study of PD-1 blockade in classical Hodgkin lymphoma. V shed 8 bases, J shed 0 bases, and the junction held 9 bases outside the gene matches. The CDR3 loop spans 16 amino acids. Germline V gene data show CDR1 as MNHEY and CDR2 as SMNVEV (reference sequence). Libraries were prepared by immunoSEQ multiplex PCR; TCRdb keeps only in-frame clonotypes and omits some of them. The table shows tens of thousands of clones, with roughly 92% occurring only once. Noted time point: cycle 4 day 1 (C4D1), after more than five weeks of nivolumab. Relapses following autologous stem cell transplantation were seen in all patients, with brentuximab vedotin exposure varying.

The chain is built from TRBV27 and TRBJ2-1; TRBD1 matches at 8 bases. Sample: peripheral blood mononuclear cells (PBMCs), taken before the fourth cycle of nivolumab. The sequence was collected from a human donor with classical Hodgkin lymphoma. The DNA for the CDR3 is TGTGCCAGCCGAACGACAGGGGCAAGCTCCTACAATGAGCAGTTCTTC. Amino acid sequence: CASRTTGASSYNEQFF.